This section outlines one T cell receptor beta chain sequence together with its context. The source of the sample is a study of cytomegalovirus exposure and HLA in healthy donors. The V gene's germline CDR1 is MNHNY and CDR2 SVGAGI (reference sequence). This CDR3 region has 13 residues. The V end lost 7 bases, the J end lost 9 bases, and 16 bases lay between the germline ends. The PCR had 60 Vbeta and 13 Jbeta primers. The assay was immunoSEQ multiplex PCR, and TCRdb's table has in-frame clones only and misses some. The sample holds about 160,000 clones, 78% seen once. This receptor was taken from a middle-aged woman in good health and CMV-seronegative. The V and J genes are TRBV6-6 and TRBJ2-1; D is perhaps TRBD2 (5 bases). Sequences were obtained from PBMCs. CDR3 coding DNA: TGTGCCAGCAATACACTACTAGATGCTGAGCAGTTCTTC. Translated: CASNTLLDAEQFF.